This TCR beta chain was sequenced in a study of monozygotic twins with cystic fibrosis. Study conclusions and caveats: Co-twins had the most similar V usage for 13 of 16 pairs, J for 8. Nucleotide-identical clonotype sharing was significantly higher within monozygotic CF twin pairs than between unrelated CF individuals. Age, concordance and disease severity did not associate with shared CDR3 numbers. Low clonality (median roughly 0.0099) suggested a mostly naive repertoire.

Measured with immunoSEQ multiplex PCR; TCRdb has only the in-frame clones, and not every one. The profile covers 20,000 or so clones, with around 87% appearing a single time and around 1.3% taken by the ten largest. The CDR3 sequence is 14 residues long. Germline CDR1 reads WNHNN; CDR2 reads SYGVQD (reference sequence). J lost 2 bases, V lost 6 bases, and 7 bases had no gene match. Remarks on this clone: Its antigen is not identified.

Sequencing input: blood. The rearrangement links TRBV10-1 to TRBJ2-7, with 7 bases fitting TRBD2. This clonotype was sampled from a woman aged 25 to 39 with cystic fibrosis. In nucleotides, the CDR3 is TGCGCCAGCAGCCCCAACAGCGGGGCCTACGAGCAGTACTTC. The encoded protein is CASSPNSGAYEQYF.